The clone carrying this T cell receptor beta chain was picked up many times. The entry originates in a study of spatial heterogeneity in lung cancer. Across the whole study: Detection consistently captured more beta-chain sequences than alpha-chain sequences. The study observed each unique TCR and UMI combination more than ten times on average in raw reads.

Every individual TCR cDNA molecule carried its own unique molecular identifier, which allowed correction of PCR and sequencing errors. MiXCR was run by TCRdb on the 5' RACE reads, yielding one entry per CDR3 protein. The table lists 20,000 to 30,000 distinct CDR3 sequences, about 13% of them singletons, with roughly 26% in the top ten. The time point is: sample taken at primary tumor resection. The authors sequenced whole RNA from tumor, nontumor lung or frozen PBMC without sorting. The donor group consisted of over 55 patients who had untreated, early-stage non-small cell lung cancer. The TCR was taken from a female donor with early-stage non-small cell lung cancer. This specimen was PBMCs, taken at surgery.

CDR3 residues: CARHPTGLDGNTIYF. CDR3 in DNA: TGTGCCCGACATCCCACGGGACTGGATGGAAACACCATATATTTT. The rearrangement uses TRBV6-1 and TRBJ1-3, with a possible D match to TRBD1 (5 bases). Germline CDR1 and CDR2: MNHNS and SASEGT. This CDR3 has 15 amino acids. V was pared by 11 bases and J by 3 bases, with 20 bases between.